This TCR beta chain was observed in a study of graft-versus-host responses after intestinal transplantation. On the study more broadly: The study gave all recipients anti-thymocyte globulin induction, then tacrolimus and steroids for three to four years.

Note on this clone: Its specificity is not known.

J gave up 8 bases and V 0 bases, and 8 bases lay outside the gene matches. Germline CDR1 reads LNHNV; CDR2 reads YYDKDF (reference sequence). This CDR3 has 18 residues. Sequencing was performed with immunoSEQ multiplex PCR; in TCRdb, only in-frame clones are kept and a portion is missing. The sample lists 110,000 to 150,000 clones, 85% to 95% occurring once. This sequence joins TRBV15 and TRBJ2-1; TRBD2 aligns across 15 bases. The receptor was isolated from a human donor who received an intestinal transplant. This material consisted of unstimulated CD4+ T cells sorted from spleen or lymph node cells, taken before intestinal transplant. CDR3 protein: CATSRDLGLAGGNDEQFF. The CDR3 nucleotides read TGTGCCACCAGCAGAGATTTGGGACTAGCGGGAGGAAACGATGAGCAGTTCTTC.